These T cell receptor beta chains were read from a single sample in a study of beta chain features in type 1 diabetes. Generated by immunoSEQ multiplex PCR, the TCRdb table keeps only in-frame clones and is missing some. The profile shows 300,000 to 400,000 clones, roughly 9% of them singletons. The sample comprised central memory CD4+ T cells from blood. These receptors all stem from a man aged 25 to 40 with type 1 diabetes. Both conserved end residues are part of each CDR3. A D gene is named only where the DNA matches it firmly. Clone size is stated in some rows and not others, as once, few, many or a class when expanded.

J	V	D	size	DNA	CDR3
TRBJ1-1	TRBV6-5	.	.	TGTGCCAGCAACACAAACAGGAACACTGAAGCTTTCTTT	CASNTNRNTEAFF
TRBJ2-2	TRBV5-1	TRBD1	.	TGCGCCAGCAGCGCGTCCCCCGGGACAGGACTGGGGGAGCTGTTTTTT	CASSASPGTGLGELFF
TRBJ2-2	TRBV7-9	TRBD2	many	TGTGCCAGCAGGACTAGCGGCGATACCGGGGAGCTGTTTTTT	CASRTSGDTGELFF
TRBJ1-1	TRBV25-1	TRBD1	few	TGTGCCAGCAGTGAATATGGGCCGGGACAGGGGAAGGAAGCTTTCTTT	CASSEYGPGQGKEAFF
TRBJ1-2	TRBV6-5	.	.	TGTGCCAGCACGCCAGGCCATGACACTGGCTACACCTTC	CASTPGHDTGYTF
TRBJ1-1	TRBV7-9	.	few	TGTGCCAGCAGCTTAGACGGCTGGAACACTGAAGCTTTCTTT	CASSLDGWNTEAFF
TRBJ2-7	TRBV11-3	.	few	TGTGCCAGCAGCTTCAGGAGCGGCCTCTCCTACGAGCAGTACTTC	CASSFRSGLSYEQYF
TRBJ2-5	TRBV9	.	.	TGTGCCAGCAGCCAAGATCGGGGGTTCCAAGAGACCCAGTACTTC	CASSQDRGFQETQYF
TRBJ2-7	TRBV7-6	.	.	TGTGCCAGCAGCTTAAGCAGGGCACACGAGCAGTACTTC	CASSLSRAHEQYF
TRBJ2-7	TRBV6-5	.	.	TGTGCCAGCATGTTAACAGGGAGGTACGAGCAGTACTTC	CASMLTGRYEQYF
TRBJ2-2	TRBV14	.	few	TGTGCCAGCAGCCAAGATCCAATTATGCGGACCTCGAACACCGGGGAGCTGTTTTTT	CASSQDPIMRTSNTGELFF
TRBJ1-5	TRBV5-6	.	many	TGTGCCAGCAGCTTGCGGGATCGGAATCAGCCCCAGCATTTT	CASSLRDRNQPQHF
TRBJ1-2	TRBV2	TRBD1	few	TGTGCCAGCAGAGCCACCGGGACAGGCAACTATGGCTACACCTTC	CASRATGTGNYGYTF
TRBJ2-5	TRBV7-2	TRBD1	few	TGTGCCAGCAGCCTCGGACCGGGACAGGGTCTAGAGACCCAGTACTTC	CASSLGPGQGLETQYF
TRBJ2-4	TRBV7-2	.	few	TGTGCCAGCAGCGCCATGGGGCTTGACATTCAGTACTTC	CASSAMGLDIQYF
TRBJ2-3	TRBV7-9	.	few	TGTGCCAGCAGCTTAGCGCAAACAGATACGCAGTATTTT	CASSLAQTDTQYF
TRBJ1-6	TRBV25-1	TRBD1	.	TGTGCCAGCTCCCAGGGGGTAGGTTCACCCCTCCACTTT	CASSQGVGSPLHF
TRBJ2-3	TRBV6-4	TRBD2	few	TGTGCCAGCAGTGTGTCTCCCCGGGGGGAGAATACGCAGTATTTT	CASSVSPRGENTQYF
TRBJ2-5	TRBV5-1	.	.	TGCGCCAGCAGCGTGGGCCTCCTACAGGGAGAAGAGACCCAGTACTTC	CASSVGLLQGEETQYF
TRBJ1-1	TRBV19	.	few	TGTGCCAGTAGTATCAGGGTCGGGGGAACTGAAGCTTTCTTT	CASSIRVGGTEAFF
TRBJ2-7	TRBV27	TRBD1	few	TGTGCCAGCAGTTTATCTGGAGAACAGGGGAACTACGAGCAGTACTTC	CASSLSGEQGNYEQYF
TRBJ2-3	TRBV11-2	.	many	TGTGCCAGCAGCGGGACTTCCTCTAGCACAGATACGCAGTATTTT	CASSGTSSSTDTQYF
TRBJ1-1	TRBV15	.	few	TGTGCCACCAGCCCGCGGGACGGGGAAAGGAGGACTGAAGCTTTCTTT	CATSPRDGERRTEAFF
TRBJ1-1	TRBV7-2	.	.	TGTGCCAGCAGCCCCAGTATGGGGGGCACTGAAGCTTTCTTT	CASSPSMGGTEAFF
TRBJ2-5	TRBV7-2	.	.	TGTGCCAGCAGCCCAGGGTCGGGCGGGGAGACCCAGTACTTC	CASSPGSGGETQYF
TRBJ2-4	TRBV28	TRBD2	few	TGTGCCAGCACCCGCGACGGGGGGTCCAAAAACATTCAGTACTTC	CASTRDGGSKNIQYF
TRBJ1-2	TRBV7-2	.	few	TGTGCCAGCAGCTTAGGCGAGGGTAGACATGGCTACACCTTC	CASSLGEGRHGYTF
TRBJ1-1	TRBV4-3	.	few	TGCGCCAGCAGCCAACGGGACCGAAACACTGAAGCTTTCTTT	CASSQRDRNTEAFF
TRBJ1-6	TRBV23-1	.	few	TGCGCCAGCAGACGACAAGTTAACTCACCCCTCCACTTT	CASRRQVNSPLHF
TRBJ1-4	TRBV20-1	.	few	TGCAGTGCTGAGAGGGCAGAAAAACTGTTTTTT	CSAERAEKLFF
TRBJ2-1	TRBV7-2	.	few	TGTGCCAGCAGCTTAGCGATTAGGACGACGAGGGATGAGCAGTTCTTC	CASSLAIRTTRDEQFF
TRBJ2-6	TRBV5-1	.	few	TGCGCCAGCAGACCAAGCTCTGGGGCCAACGTCCTGACTTTC	CASRPSSGANVLTF
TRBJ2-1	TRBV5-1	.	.	TGCGCCAGCAGCTTGTCTTCTTCGGGGGCTAACAATGAGCAGTTCTTC	CASSLSSSGANNEQFF
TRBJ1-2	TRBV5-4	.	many	TGTGCCAGCAGCTCGGCTTCCCAGGACATCCCCGGCTACACCTTC	CASSSASQDIPGYTF
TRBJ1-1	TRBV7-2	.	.	TGTGCCAGCAGCTTAGATTGGAGTCTTTCTGAAGCTTTCTTT	CASSLDWSLSEAFF
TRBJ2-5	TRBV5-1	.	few	TGCGCCAGCAGCTTGGATTCGTCTAGCGAGGAGACCCAGTACTTC	CASSLDSSSEETQYF
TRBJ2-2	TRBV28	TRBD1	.	TGTGCCAGCAGTGACCCCAGGGGGCTTGGCACCGGGGAGCTGTTTTTT	CASSDPRGLGTGELFF
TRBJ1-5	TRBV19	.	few	TGTGCCAGTAGTATGTCCGCCGCCCAGCCCCAGCATTTT	CASSMSAAQPQHF
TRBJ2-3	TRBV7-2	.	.	TGTGCCAGCAGCTTGGGAGCGGAGGATACGCAGTATTTT	CASSLGAEDTQYF
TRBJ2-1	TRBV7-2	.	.	TGTGCCAGCAGCTTACTGGGAGTCAATGAGCAGTTCTTC	CASSLLGVNEQFF
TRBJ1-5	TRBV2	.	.	TGTGCCAGCAGTGTAAATCGGTATCTAGGGAAGAGCAATCAGCCCCAGCATTTT	CASSVNRYLGKSNQPQHF
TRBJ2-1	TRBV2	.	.	TGTGCCAGCAGTGAGGACTTCGGGGGCTGGGATGAGCAGTTCTTC	CASSEDFGGWDEQFF
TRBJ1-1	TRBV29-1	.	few	TGCAGCGTTGGATACAGGGTAGAAGGTGTCCCTGAAGCTTTCTTT	CSVGYRVEGVPEAFF
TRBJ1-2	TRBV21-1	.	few	TGTGCCAGCACTACTTCGGGACAGGGAAGGTATGGCTACACCTTC	CASTTSGQGRYGYTF
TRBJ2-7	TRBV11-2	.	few	TGTGCCAGCAGCCCTACCGGGGGACGCGAGCAGTACTTC	CASSPTGGREQYF
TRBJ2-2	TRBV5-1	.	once	TGCGCCAGCAGCTTGGCCGTGGGGGCTGATGGCGGGGAGCTGTTTTTT	CASSLAVGADGGELFF
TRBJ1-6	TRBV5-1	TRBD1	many	TGCGCCAGCCAGACAGGGAGCTCCTATAATTCACCCCTCCACTTT	CASQTGSSYNSPLHF
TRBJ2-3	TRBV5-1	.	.	TGCGCCAGCAGCTTGGAGGCGCGGGGAAGCACAGATACGCAGTATTTT	CASSLEARGSTDTQYF
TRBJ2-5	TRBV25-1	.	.	TGTGCCAGCAGTGAACGGGGGGCCGGCCAAGAGACCCAGTACTTC	CASSERGAGQETQYF
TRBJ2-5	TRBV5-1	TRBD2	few	TGCGCCAGCAGCTTTAGCGGGGAAGAGACCCAGTACTTC	CASSFSGEETQYF
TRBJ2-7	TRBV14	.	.	TGTGCCAGCAGCCAAAACCCCCTTGGCGAGCAGTACTTC	CASSQNPLGEQYF